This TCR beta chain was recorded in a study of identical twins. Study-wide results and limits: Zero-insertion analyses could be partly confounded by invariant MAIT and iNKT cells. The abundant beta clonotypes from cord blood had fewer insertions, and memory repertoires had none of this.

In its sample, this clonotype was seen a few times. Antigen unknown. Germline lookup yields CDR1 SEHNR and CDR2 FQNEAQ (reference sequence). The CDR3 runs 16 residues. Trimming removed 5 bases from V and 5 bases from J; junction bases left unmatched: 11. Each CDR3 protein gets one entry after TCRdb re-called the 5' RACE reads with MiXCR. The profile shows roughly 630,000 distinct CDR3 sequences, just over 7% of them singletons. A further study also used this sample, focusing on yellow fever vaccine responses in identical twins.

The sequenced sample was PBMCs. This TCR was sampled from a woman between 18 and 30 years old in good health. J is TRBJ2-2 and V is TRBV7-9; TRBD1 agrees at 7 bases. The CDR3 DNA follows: TGTGCCAGCAGCCCACAGGGGTCCCTTGCTACCGGGGAGCTGTTTTTT. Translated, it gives CASSPQGSLATGELFF.